In its sample, the clone carrying this T cell receptor beta chain was seen many times. Its antigen is not known. Fresh 10 ml peripheral blood yielded PBMCs. There were TCR beta CDR3 regions amplified from RNA transcripts. First-round RT-PCR of the TCR CDR3 relied on the HTBI primer set. TCRdb redid the calling of the multiplex PCR reads with MiXCR, one entry per CDR3 protein. The sample lists roughly 660,000 distinct CDR3 sequences, roughly a sixth occurring once. This specimen belongs to a study of T cells in Graves' hyperthyroidism and ophthalmopathy. Study conclusions and caveats: A median around six months before onset, the model predicted ophthalmopathy. Most expanded thyroid clonotypes above 0.001 also appeared in blood.

Trimming took 2 bases from V and 2 from J, leaving 17 bases between them. CDR3 length: 16 residues. Germline-derived CDR1 and CDR2 are GTSNPN and SVGIG (reference sequence). The sample consisted of blood. The clonotype originates from a man aged 50 to 60 with Graves' hyperthyroidism. This chain connects TRBV30 to TRBJ2-3; D uncertain. CDR3 in DNA: TGTGCCTGGAGTCCCCCAGGCTGGCTGACCACAGATACGCAGTATTTT. Protein sequence: CAWSPPGWLTTDTQYF.